This TCR beta chain is drawn from a study of T cells after yellow fever vaccination. Study-wide points: Post-booster samples contained most primary-vaccination clones (around 96% CD4, roughly 88% CD8). Weaker, the secondary response had a peak occurring faster, on day 5 versus 15.

CDR1 is KGHDR and CDR2 is SFDVKD in the germline V gene. The V and J ends lost 12 bases and 0 bases respectively, with 16 bases between them. The CDR3 extends over 14 amino acids. MiXCR, run by TCRdb on the 5' RACE reads, gives a single entry per CDR3 protein. Among about 350,000 distinct CDR3 sequences, about 7.8% were seen once, and the ten largest hold 15% to 20%. Concerning this clonotype itself: Its antigen is not identified.

V gene TRBV24-1 combines with J gene TRBJ2-5, with a weak D call TRBD2 (5 bases). The receptor was derived from a man aged 18 to 30 who received the YFV17D yellow fever vaccine. Specimen: PBMCs, collected about 41 days after the first yellow fever vaccination. The CDR3 protein is CAVEDFRYQETQYF. Here the CDR3 DNA reads TGTGCCGTGGAGGACTTCAGGTACCAAGAGACCCAGTACTTC.